This T cell receptor (beta chain) was captured by sequencing in a study of control samples from healthy donors and cancer patients. The junction had 9 bases not matched to a gene; V was cut back by 5 bases and J by 5 bases. The CDR3 runs to 14 residues. The germline CDR1 and CDR2 sequences are SQVTM and ANQGSEA. Clones were read by immunoSEQ multiplex PCR, and TCRdb kept only the in-frame ones, dropping some. The sample includes some 120,000 clones, about 90% of them seen just once. The sequence was obtained from a man younger than 35 in good health. This chain connects TRBV29-1 to TRBJ1-1; TRBD1 aligns across 9 bases. The sample was blood. The CDR3 sequence: CSVPGTGSRTEAFF. The DNA of the CDR3 is TGCAGCGTTCCTGGGACAGGGAGTAGGACTGAAGCTTTCTTT. Variable domain in full (rest from reference TRBV29-1 and TRBJ1-1): SAVISQKPSRDICQRGTSLTIQCQVDSQVTMMFWYRQQPGQSLTLIATANQGSEATYESGFVIDKFPISRPNLTFSTLTVSNMSPEDSSIYLCSVPGTGSRTEAFFGQGTRLTVV.